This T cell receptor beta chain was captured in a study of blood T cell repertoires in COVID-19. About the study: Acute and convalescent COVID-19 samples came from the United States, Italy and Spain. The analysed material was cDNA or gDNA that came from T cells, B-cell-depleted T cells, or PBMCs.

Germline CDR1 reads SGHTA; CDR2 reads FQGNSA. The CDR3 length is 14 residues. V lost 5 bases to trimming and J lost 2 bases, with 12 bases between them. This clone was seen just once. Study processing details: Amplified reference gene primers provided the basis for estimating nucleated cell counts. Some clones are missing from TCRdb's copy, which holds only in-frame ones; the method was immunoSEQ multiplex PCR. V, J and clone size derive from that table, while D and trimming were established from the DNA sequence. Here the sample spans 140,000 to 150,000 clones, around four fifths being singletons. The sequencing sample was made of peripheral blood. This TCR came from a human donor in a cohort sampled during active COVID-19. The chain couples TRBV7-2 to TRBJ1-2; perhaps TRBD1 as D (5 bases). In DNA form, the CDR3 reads TGTGCCAGCAGCGAAGGGGCAGGGAACTATGGCTACACCTTC. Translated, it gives CASSEGAGNYGYTF.